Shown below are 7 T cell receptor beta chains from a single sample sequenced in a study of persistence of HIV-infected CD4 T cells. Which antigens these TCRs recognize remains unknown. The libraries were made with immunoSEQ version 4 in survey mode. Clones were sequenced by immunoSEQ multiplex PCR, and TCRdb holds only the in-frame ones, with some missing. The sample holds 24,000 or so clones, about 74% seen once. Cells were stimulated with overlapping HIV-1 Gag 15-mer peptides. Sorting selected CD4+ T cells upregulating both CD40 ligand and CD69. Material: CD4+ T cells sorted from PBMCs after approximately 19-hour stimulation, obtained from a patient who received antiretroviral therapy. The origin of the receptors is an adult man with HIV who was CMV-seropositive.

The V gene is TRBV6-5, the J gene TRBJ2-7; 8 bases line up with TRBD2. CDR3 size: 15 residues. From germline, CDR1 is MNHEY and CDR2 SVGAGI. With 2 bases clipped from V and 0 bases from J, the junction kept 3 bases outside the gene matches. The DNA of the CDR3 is TGTGCCAGCAGTTACCCCAGCGGGAGCTCCTACGAGCAGTACTTC. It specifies CASSYPSGSSYEQYF.

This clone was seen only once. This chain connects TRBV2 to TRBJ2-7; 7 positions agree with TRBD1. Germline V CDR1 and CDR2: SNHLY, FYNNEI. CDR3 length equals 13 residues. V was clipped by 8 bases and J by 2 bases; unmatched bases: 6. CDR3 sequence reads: CASGPRGPYEQYF. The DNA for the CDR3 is TGTGCCAGCGGCCCGAGGGGGCCCTACGAGCAGTACTTC.

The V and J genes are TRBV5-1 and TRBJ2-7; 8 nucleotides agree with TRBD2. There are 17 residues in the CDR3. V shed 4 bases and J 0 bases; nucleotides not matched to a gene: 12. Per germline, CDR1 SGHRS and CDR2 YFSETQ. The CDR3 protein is CASSARLTSGSSYEQYF. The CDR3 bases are TGCGCCAGCAGCGCCCGTCTCACTAGCGGAAGCTCCTACGAGCAGTACTTC.

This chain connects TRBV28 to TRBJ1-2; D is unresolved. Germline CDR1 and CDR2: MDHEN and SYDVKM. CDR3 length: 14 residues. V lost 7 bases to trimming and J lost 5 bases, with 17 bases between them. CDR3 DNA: TGTGCCAGCAATTCCCCCGCGGAAAAGTATGGCTACACCTTC. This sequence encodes CASNSPAEKYGYTF.

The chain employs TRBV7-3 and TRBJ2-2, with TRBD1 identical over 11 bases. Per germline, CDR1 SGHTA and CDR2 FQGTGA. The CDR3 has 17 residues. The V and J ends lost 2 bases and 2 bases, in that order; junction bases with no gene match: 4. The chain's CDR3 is CASSLQGQGVNTGELFF. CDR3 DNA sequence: TGTGCCAGCAGCTTACAGGGACAGGGGGTAAACACCGGGGAGCTGTTTTTT.

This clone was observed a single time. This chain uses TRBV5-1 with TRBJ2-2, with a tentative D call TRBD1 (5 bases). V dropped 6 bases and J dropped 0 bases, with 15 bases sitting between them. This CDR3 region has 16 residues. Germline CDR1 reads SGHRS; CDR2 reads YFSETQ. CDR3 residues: CASNQIQVTNTGELFF. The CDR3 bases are TGCGCCAGCAACCAAATACAGGTTACGAACACCGGGGAGCTGTTTTTT.

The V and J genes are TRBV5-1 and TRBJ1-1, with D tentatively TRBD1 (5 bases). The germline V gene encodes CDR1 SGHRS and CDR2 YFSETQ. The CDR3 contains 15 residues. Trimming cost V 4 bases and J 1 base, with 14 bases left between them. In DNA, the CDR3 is TGCGCCAGCAGCCCCTCCGGGACCGGGAACACTGAAGCTTTCTTT. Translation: CASSPSGTGNTEAFF.